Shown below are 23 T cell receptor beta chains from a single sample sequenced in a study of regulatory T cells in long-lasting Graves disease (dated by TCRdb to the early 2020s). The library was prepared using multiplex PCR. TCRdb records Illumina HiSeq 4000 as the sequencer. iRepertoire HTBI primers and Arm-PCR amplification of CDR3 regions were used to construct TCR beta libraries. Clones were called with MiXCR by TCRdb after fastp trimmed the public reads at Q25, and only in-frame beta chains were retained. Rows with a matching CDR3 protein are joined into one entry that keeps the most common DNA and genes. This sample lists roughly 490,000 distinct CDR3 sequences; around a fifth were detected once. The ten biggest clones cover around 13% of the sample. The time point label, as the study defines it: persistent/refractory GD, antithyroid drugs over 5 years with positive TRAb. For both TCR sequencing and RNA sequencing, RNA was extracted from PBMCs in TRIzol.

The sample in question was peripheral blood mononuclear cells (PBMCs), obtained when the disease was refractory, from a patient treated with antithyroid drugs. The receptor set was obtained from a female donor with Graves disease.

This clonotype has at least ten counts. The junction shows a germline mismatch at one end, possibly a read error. CDR3 coding DNA: TGTGCCAGCAGTTCCCTAAGACAGGGGGCTATCCTCGGGATCCCCTTC. Its protein product is CASSSLRQGAILGIPF. V usage is TRBV28 and J usage is TRBJ2-5; 10 bases map to TRBD1. In germline, CDR1 is MDHEN, CDR2 SYDVKM. The CDR3 extends over 16 amino acids.

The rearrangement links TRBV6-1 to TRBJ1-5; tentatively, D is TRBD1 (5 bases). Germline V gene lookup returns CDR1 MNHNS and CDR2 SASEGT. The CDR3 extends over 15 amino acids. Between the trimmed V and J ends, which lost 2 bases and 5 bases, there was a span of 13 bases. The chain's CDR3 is CASSESAGTYQPQHF. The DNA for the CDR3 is TGTGCCAGCAGTGAATCCGCAGGGACCTATCAGCCCCAGCATTTT.

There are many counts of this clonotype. The CDR3 DNA reads as TGTGCCATCAGTGAGGGGTGGAGTAATTCACCCCTCCACTTT. This sequence encodes CAISEGWSNSPLHF. The chain carries TRBV10-3 and TRBJ1-6, with unresolved D. Germline values: CDR1 ENHRY, CDR2 SYGVKD. The CDR3 has 14 amino acids. V lost 2 bases and J 6 bases, leaving 8 bases between the germline ends.

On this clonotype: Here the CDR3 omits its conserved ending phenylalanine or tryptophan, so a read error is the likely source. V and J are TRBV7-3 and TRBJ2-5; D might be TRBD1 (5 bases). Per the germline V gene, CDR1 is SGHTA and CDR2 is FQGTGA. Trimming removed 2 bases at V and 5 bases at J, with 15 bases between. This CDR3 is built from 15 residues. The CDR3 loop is CASSLVGEGSETQYL. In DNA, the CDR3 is TGTGCCAGCAGCTTAGTAGGGGAAGGGTCGGAGACCCAGTACCTC.

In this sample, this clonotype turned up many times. Here the CDR3 DNA reads TGTGCCAGCAGTGTGATTGGGTTCGAGCAGTACTTC. Protein product: CASSVIGFEQYF. This chain links TRBV2 with TRBJ2-7, with no clear D. Looked up from germline, CDR1 is SNHLY and CDR2 is FYNNEI. V was cut by 4 bases and J by 6 bases, with 10 bases left in between. The CDR3 covers 12 residues.

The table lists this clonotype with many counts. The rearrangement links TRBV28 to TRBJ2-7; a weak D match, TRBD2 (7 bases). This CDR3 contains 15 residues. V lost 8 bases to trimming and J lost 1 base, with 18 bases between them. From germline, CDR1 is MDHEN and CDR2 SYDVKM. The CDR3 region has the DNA TGTGCCAGCTCAAAAGGGCGGGGGCAATCCTACGAGCAGTACTTC. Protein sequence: CASSKGRGQSYEQYF. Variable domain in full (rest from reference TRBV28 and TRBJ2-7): DVKVTQSSRYLVKRTGEKVFLECVQDMDHENMFWYRQDPGLGLRLIYFSYDVKMKEKGDIPEGYSVSREKKERFSLILESASTNQTSMYLCASSKGRGQSYEQYFGPGTRLTVT.

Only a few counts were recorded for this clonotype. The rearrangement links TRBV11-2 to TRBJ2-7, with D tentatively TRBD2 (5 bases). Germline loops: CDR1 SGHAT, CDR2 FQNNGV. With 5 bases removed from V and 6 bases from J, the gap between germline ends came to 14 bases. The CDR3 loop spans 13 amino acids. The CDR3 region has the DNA TGTGCCAGCAGCCCCAATCCGGGATCCGAGCAGTACTTC. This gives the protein CASSPNPGSEQYF.

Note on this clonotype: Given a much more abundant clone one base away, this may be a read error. CDR3 nucleotide sequence: TGTGCCGGCAGTTTATATTCCCTAGCGGACTCCTACGAGCAGTACTTC. Protein product: CAGSLYSLADSYEQYF. The J gene is TRBJ2-7, the V gene TRBV12-3 or TRBV12-4; 7 bases are shared with TRBD2. This CDR3 is built from 16 residues.

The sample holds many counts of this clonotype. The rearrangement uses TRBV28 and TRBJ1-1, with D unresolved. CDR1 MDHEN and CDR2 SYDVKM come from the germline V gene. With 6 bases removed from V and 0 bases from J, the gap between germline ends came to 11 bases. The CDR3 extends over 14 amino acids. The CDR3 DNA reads TGTGCCAGCAGACTGGACGGGCTGAACACTGAAGCTTTCTTT. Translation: CASRLDGLNTEAFF.

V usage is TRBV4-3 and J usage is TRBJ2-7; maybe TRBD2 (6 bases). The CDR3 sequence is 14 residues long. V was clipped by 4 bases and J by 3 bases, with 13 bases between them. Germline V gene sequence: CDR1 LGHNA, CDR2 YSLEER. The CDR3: CASSRDSGGYEQYF. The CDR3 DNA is TGCGCCAGCAGCCGGGACTCGGGCGGCTACGAGCAGTACTTC.

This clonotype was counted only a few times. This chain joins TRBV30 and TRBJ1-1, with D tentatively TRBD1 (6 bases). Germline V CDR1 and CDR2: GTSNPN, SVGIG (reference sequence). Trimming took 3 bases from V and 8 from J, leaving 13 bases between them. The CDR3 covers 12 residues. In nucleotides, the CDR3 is TGTGCCTGGAGCGGGGACAAGGCCGAAGCTTTCTTT. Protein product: CAWSGDKAEAFF.

The CDR3, as DNA: TGTGCCAGCAGCTTGTTTGGGGTTGCAGATACGCAGTATTTT. It yields the protein CASSLFGVADTQYF. The chain couples TRBV5-5 to TRBJ2-3; unclear D gene. V lost 1 base, J lost 4 bases, and 10 bases lay in between. CDR1 is SGHKS and CDR2 is YYEKEE in the germline V gene (reference sequence). CDR3 length equals 14 residues.

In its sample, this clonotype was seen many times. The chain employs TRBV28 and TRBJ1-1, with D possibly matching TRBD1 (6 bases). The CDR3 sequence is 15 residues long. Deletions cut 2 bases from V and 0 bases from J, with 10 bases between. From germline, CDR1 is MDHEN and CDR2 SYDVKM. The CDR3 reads CASSLIGGMNTEAFF. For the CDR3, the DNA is TGTGCCAGCAGTTTAATAGGGGGGATGAACACTGAAGCTTTCTTT. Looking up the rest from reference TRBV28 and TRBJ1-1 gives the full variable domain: DVKVTQSSRYLVKRTGEKVFLECVQDMDHENMFWYRQDPGLGLRLIYFSYDVKMKEKGDIPEGYSVSREKKERFSLILESASTNQTSMYLCASSLIGGMNTEAFFGQGTRLTVV.

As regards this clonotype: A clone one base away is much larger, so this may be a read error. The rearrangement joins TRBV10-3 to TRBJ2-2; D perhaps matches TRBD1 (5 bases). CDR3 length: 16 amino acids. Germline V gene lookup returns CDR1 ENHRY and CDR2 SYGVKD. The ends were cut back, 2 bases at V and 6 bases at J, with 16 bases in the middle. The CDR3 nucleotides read TGTGCCATCAGTGAGAATGCCAGGGAAACGGCCGGGGAGCTGTTTTTT. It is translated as CAISENARETAGELFF.

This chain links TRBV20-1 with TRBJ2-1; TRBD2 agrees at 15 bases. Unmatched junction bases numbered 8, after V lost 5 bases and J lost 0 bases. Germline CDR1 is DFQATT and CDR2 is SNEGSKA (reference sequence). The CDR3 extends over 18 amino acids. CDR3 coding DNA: TGCAGTGCTTTACCGGGACTAGCGGGAGGAAGCTCCTACAATGAGCAGTTCTTC. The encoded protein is CSALPGLAGGSSYNEQFF.

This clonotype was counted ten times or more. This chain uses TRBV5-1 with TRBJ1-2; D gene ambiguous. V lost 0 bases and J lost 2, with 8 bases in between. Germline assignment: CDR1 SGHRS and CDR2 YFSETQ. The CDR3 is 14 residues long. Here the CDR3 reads CASSLGAANYGYTF. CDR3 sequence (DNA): TGCGCCAGCAGCTTGGGGGCGGCAAACTATGGCTACACCTTC.

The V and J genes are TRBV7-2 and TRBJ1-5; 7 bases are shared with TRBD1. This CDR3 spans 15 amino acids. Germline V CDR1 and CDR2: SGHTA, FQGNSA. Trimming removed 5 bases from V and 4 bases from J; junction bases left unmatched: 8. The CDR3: CASSTGVHGNQPQHF. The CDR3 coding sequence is TGTGCCAGCAGCACAGGGGTTCATGGGAATCAGCCCCAGCATTTT.

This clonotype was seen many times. This chain's CDR3 is CASSLGDWDTEAFF. The CDR3 nucleotides are TGTGCCAGCAGTTTAGGGGATTGGGACACTGAAGCTTTCTTT. The V gene is TRBV12-3 or TRBV12-4, the J gene TRBJ1-1; unclear D gene. Between the trimmed V and J ends, which lost 1 base and 3 bases, there was a span of 9 bases. This CDR3 comprises 14 residues.

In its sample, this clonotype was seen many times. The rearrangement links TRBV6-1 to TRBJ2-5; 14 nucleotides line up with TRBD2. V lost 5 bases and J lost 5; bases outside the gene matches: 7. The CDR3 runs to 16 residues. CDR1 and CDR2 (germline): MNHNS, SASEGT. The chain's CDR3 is CASSRGLAGGDETQYF. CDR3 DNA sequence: TGTGCCAGCAGTCGTGGACTAGCGGGAGGTGATGAGACCCAGTACTTC.

CDR3 protein: CASSLEGWAGELFF. DNA of the CDR3: TGTGCCAGCAGCTTAGAGGGGTGGGCCGGGGAGCTGTTTTTT. The J gene is TRBJ2-2, the V gene TRBV7-2; maybe TRBD1 (5 bases). Trimming pared 1 base from V and 6 bases from J, leaving 9 bases between. Germline loops: CDR1 SGHTA, CDR2 FQGNSA. The length of the CDR3 is 14 residues.

The CDR3, as DNA: TGTGCCAGCAGTCCGACGAATCTTGAGCAGTTCTTC. Its protein is CASSPTNLEQFF. This chain connects TRBV28 to TRBJ2-1; D is uncertain. The CDR3 totals 12 residues. V was pared by 5 bases and J by 9 bases, with 11 bases between. From germline, CDR1 is MDHEN and CDR2 SYDVKM.

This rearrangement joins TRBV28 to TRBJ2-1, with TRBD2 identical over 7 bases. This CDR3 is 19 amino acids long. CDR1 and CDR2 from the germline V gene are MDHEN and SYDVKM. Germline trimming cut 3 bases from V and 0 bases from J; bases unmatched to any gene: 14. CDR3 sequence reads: CASSLGGTSGSSSYNEQFF. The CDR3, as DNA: TGTGCCAGCAGTTTGGGGGGGACGTCGGGGTCGAGCTCCTACAATGAGCAGTTCTTC.

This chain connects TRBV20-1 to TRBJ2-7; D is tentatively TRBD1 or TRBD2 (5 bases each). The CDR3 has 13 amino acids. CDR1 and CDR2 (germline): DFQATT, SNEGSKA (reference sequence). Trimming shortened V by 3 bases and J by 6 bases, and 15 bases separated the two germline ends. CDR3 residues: CSASWQGVSEQYF. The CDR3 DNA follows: TGCAGTGCTAGTTGGCAGGGAGTTTCCGAGCAGTACTTC.